The rows below give T cell receptor beta chains drawn from one sample of a study of CD8+ T cells in alopecia areata. Using immunoSEQ multiplex PCR, the repertoire was profiled, and TCRdb retains in-frame clones only, with some absent. This sample has about 150,000 clones; about 51% occur once, and the top ten carry about 16%. The sample in question was CD8+ T cells sorted from blood, obtained at week 4, from a patient treated with tofacitinib. All receptors come from a human donor with alopecia areata. The conserved cysteine and the conserved F or W are not part of the CDR3 here. Each record gives: CDR3 protein, V gene, J gene.

AISESHREDGYT,TRBV10-3,TRBJ1-2
ASSSGTNGFYEQY,TRBV6-5,TRBJ2-7
ASSYDQNSYEQY,TRBV5-1,TRBJ2-7
ASSASPSSIMDYGYT,TRBV13,TRBJ1-2
ASSRGRGGSPPNEQF,TRBV5-4,TRBJ2-1
ASSQGRINSPLH,TRBV4-1,TRBJ1-6
ASSQDRDRGWYNSPLH,TRBV4-3,TRBJ1-6
ASSSSSGGLYGYT,TRBV7-9,TRBJ1-2
ASSQQRGIYLEQF,TRBV7-9,TRBJ2-1
ASSSGQRGTGELF,TRBV2,TRBJ2-2
ASSCAGQGPCEQY,TRBV5-6,TRBJ2-7
ASGLWGFGETQY,TRBV12-5,TRBJ2-5
ASMPGTGGTDTQY,TRBV2,TRBJ2-3
ASRGTANQPQH,TRBV6-1,TRBJ1-5
AIGGSGEETQY,TRBV6-6,TRBJ2-5
ATSGRYTEAF,TRBV15,TRBJ1-1
ASSLTGTTYEQY,TRBV11-2,TRBJ2-7
ATSREDGSPLH,TRBV15,TRBJ1-6
AWSAGTGEAF,TRBV30,TRBJ1-1
ASSYGAAYEQY,TRBV27,TRBJ2-7
AISDPGRGAGELF,TRBV10-3,TRBJ2-2
ASSPRESLAEAF,TRBV5-6,TRBJ1-1
ASSLGVLPGNEQY,TRBV14,TRBJ2-7
AISEDREERVTGELF,TRBV10-3,TRBJ2-2
SVDLQGTQETQY,TRBV29-1,TRBJ2-5
ASSFIAEPGANVLT,TRBV6-5,TRBJ2-6
SVEDSPDPLTYEQY,TRBV29-1,TRBJ2-7
ATGPGVGNTIY,TRBV7-9,TRBJ1-3